These 25 T cell receptor beta chains were sequenced from one sample in a study of regulatory T cells in long-lasting Graves disease. As to time point: persistent/refractory GD, antithyroid drugs over 5 years with positive TRAb. From RNA extracted from PBMCs, the TCR library was made. Libraries of TCR beta came from iRepertoire HTBI primers plus Arm-PCR of CDR3 regions. TCRdb processed the multiplex PCR reads anew with MiXCR; each CDR3 protein has one entry. The data hold over 350,000 distinct CDR3 sequences, with more than 20% observed a single time. Source: peripheral blood mononuclear cells (PBMCs), taken when the disease was refractory, from a patient treated with antithyroid drugs. These receptors came from a female donor with Graves disease.

A note on this clonotype: This could be a read error, since a much larger clone is one nucleotide away. This sequence joins TRBV2 and TRBJ2-7; TRBD2 is a possible D gene (5 bases). The CDR3 sequence is 13 residues long. From germline, CDR1 is SNHLY and CDR2 FYNNEI. The CDR3: CASSSAVATEQHF. CDR3 sequence (DNA): TGTGCCAGCAGCTCCGCCGTAGCGACCGAGCAGCACTTC. The whole variable domain, remainder taken from reference TRBV2 and TRBJ2-7, is EPEVTQTPSHQVTQMGQEVILRCVPISNHLYFYWYRQILGQKVEFLVSFYNNEISEKSEIFDDQFSVERPDGSNFTLKIRSTKLEDSAMYFCASSSAVATEQHFGPGTRLTVT.

This clonotype was seen ten or more times. V and J are TRBV7-2 and TRBJ1-2; D not resolved. The germline V gene has CDR1 SGHTA and CDR2 FQGNSA. V was shortened by 9 bases and J by 4 bases, with 15 bases between the two germline ends. The CDR3 is 13 amino acids. For the CDR3, the DNA is TGTGCCAGTACCGAGTGGCAGATCTATGGCTACACCTTC. This encodes CASTEWQIYGYTF.

This clonotype was counted between two and nine times. CDR3 nucleotide sequence: TGCGCCAGCAGCCAAAACCCGGGGGCTAACTATGGCTACACCTTC. It is translated as CASSQNPGANYGYTF. The chain has TRBV4-3 and TRBJ1-2; D perhaps matches TRBD1 (5 bases). There are 15 residues in the CDR3. Germline V gene data show CDR1 as LGHNA and CDR2 as YSLEER. The V end was cut by 2 bases, the J end by 0 bases, with 10 bases between.

This clonotype came up many times. The V gene is TRBV10-3, the J gene TRBJ2-7; D not resolved. The V and J ends lost 3 bases and 4 bases respectively, with 16 bases between them. Per the germline V gene, CDR1 is ENHRY and CDR2 is SYGVKD. This CDR3 contains 15 residues. CDR3 DNA sequence: TGTGCCATCAGTGACGGATCCCGATTGAGTTACGAGCAGTACTTC. Amino acid sequence: CAISDGSRLSYEQYF.

This clonotype occurred a few times. The gene calls are TRBV3-1 and TRBJ1-1; TRBD1 is a possible D gene (5 bases). Germline values: CDR1 LGHDT, CDR2 YNNKEL (reference sequence). This CDR3 spans 14 amino acids. Trimming removed 2 bases from V and 2 bases from J, with 9 bases in between. As DNA, the CDR3 is TGTGCCAGCAGCCAACCTGACAGAAACACTGAAGCTTTCTTT. Protein product: CASSQPDRNTEAFF.

The V and J genes are TRBV29-1 and TRBJ2-5; D gene uncertain. The CDR3 has 13 residues. The V end was cut by 2 bases, the J end by 0 bases, with 7 bases between. CDR1 SQVTM and CDR2 ANQGSEA come from the germline V gene. CDR3 loop: CSVEWANQETQYF. CDR3 in DNA: TGCAGCGTTGAATGGGCCAACCAAGAGACCCAGTACTTC.

The rearrangement links TRBV6-1 to TRBJ1-2; D unclear. V lost 6 bases to trimming and J lost 3 bases, with 14 bases between them. From germline, CDR1 is MNHNS and CDR2 SASEGT. This CDR3 region has 14 residues. The DNA for the CDR3 is TGTGCCAGCAGCCGAGGACCGGGTCACTATGGCTACACCTTC. It translates to CASSRGPGHYGYTF.

The chain links TRBV19 to TRBJ1-2; D perhaps matches TRBD1 (6 bases). The CDR3 extends over 14 amino acids. V was pared by 7 bases and J by 6 bases, with 18 bases between. The V gene's germline CDR1 is LNHDA and CDR2 SQIVND (reference sequence). The CDR3 loop reads CASTFSGVQHGYTF. The CDR3 DNA follows: TGTGCCAGTACGTTTTCAGGGGTGCAGCATGGCTACACCTTC.

This chain connects TRBV29-1 to TRBJ2-1; D is unclear. The CDR3 is 14 amino acids. Germline loops: CDR1 SQVTM, CDR2 ANQGSEA. Trimming removed 4 bases from V and 2 bases from J, with 12 bases in between. The CDR3 is CSVGGRPPYNEQFF. CDR3 nucleotide sequence: TGCAGCGTTGGTGGTCGACCCCCCTACAATGAGCAGTTCTTC.

This clonotype was seen a handful of times. V gene TRBV7-9 combines with J gene TRBJ1-5; 10 bases are a match to TRBD1. CDR1 is SEHNR, CDR2 FQNEAQ, per germline (reference sequence). This CDR3 has 15 residues. The trim removed 5 bases at V and 2 bases at J, leaving 3 bases unmatched. This CDR3 is CASSIGTGGNQPQHF. Written as DNA, the CDR3 is TGTGCCAGCAGCATCGGGACAGGGGGCAATCAGCCCCAGCATTTT.

CDR3 protein: CASSYSETSGPNEQFF. The CDR3 nucleotides are TGTGCCAGCAGTTACTCGGAGACTAGCGGGCCAAATGAGCAGTTCTTC. The chain carries TRBV6-5 and TRBJ2-1, with 10 bases identical to TRBD2. From germline, CDR1 is MNHEY and CDR2 SVGAGI. V gave up 0 bases and J gave up 7 bases; unmatched junction bases: 6. The CDR3 length is 16 residues.

This chain uses TRBV25-1 with TRBJ1-6; 8 bases match TRBD1. The V gene end was trimmed by 6 bases and the J gene end by 9 bases; junction bases not matched to a gene: 13. Germline CDR1 and CDR2: MGHDK and SYGVNS. The CDR3 sequence is 16 residues long. The CDR3 nucleotides read TGTGCCAGCAGAATCACAGGGGGTGGTTACAGTTCACCCCTCCACTTT. As protein: CASRITGGGYSSPLHF. Supplemented by reference TRBV25-1 and TRBJ1-6, the full variable domain reads EADIYQTPRYLVIGTGKKITLECSQTMGHDKMYWYQQDPGMELHLIHYSYGVNSTEKGDLSSESTVSRIRTEHFPLTLESARPSHTSQYLCASRITGGGYSSPLHFGNGTRLTVT.

V is TRBV12-3 or TRBV12-4 and J is TRBJ2-2, with 13 bases fitting TRBD2. This CDR3 has 14 residues. V was clipped by 7 bases and J by 6 bases; unmatched bases: 2. In nucleotides, the CDR3 is TGTGCCAGCACCGGACTAGCGGGAGCCGGGGAGCTGTTTTTT. Translation gives CASTGLAGAGELFF.

As for this clonotype: A much larger clone lies one base from this, so it may be a read error. The chain is built from TRBV6-2 or TRBV6-3 and TRBJ2-7; tentative D call: TRBD2 (5 bases). Germline V CDR1 and CDR2: MNHEY, SVGEGT. The CDR3 runs to 15 residues. The CDR3 is CASSYSPLAGYVQYF. The CDR3 nucleotides are TGTGCCAGCAGTTACTCCCCCCTTGCGGGCTACGTGCAGTACTTC.

The table lists this clonotype with many counts. This chain links TRBV6-5 with TRBJ1-2; a possible D gene is TRBD1 (5 bases). This CDR3 has 16 residues. The germline V and J ends were trimmed by 2 bases and 5 bases, with 18 bases remaining between them. Germline V gene sequence: CDR1 MNHEY, CDR2 SVGAGI. CDR3 nucleotide sequence: TGTGCCAGCAGTTACGGACCCGGGACCGAAAATTATGGCTACACCTTC. Translating it yields CASSYGPGTENYGYTF.

This sequence joins TRBV20-1 and TRBJ1-2, with D maybe TRBD1 (5 bases). The germline V gene encodes CDR1 DFQATT and CDR2 SNEGSKA (reference sequence). The CDR3 extends over 14 amino acids. V lost 6 bases to trimming and J lost 5 bases, with 19 bases between them. CDR3 DNA sequence: TGCAGTGCCCCACGTGGGGGGTTGGGGTATGGCTACACCTTC. Translated, it gives CSAPRGGLGYGYTF.

The chain is built from TRBV3-1 and TRBJ2-3, with 8 bases lining up with TRBD1. The CDR3 totals 13 residues. Per germline, CDR1 LGHDT and CDR2 YNNKEL (reference sequence). Trimming removed 1 base from V and 14 bases from J; junction bases left unmatched: 8. In DNA, the CDR3 is TGTGCCAGCAGCCAAGGAAGGACAGGGTGGCCGTATTTT. It specifies CASSQGRTGWPYF.

The V call is TRBV9, the J call TRBJ1-2; D is ambiguous. The germline V gene encodes CDR1 SGDLS and CDR2 YYNGEE. Trimming took off 5 bases at V and 3 bases at J, with 8 bases between the two ends. The CDR3 has 12 amino acids. CDR3 in amino acids: CASRGLDYGYTF. The DNA for the CDR3 is TGTGCCAGCAGAGGGCTGGACTATGGCTACACCTTC.

The chain links TRBV27 to TRBJ1-4; possible D gene TRBD1, 6 bases. The CDR3 is 15 amino acids. Germline V gene data show CDR1 as MNHEY and CDR2 as SMNVEV (reference sequence). Trimming cost V 6 bases and J 4 bases, with 15 bases left between them. The CDR3 bases are TGTGCCAGCAGCCCCAGGACAGCCTATAATGAAAAACTGTTTTTT. This encodes CASSPRTAYNEKLFF.

The CDR3 loop is CASSLNEVNQPQHF. For the CDR3, the DNA is TGTGCCAGCAGCCTGAACGAGGTTAATCAGCCCCAGCATTTT. The J gene is TRBJ1-5, the V gene TRBV9; no reliable D call. The CDR3 covers 14 residues. Germline CDR1 reads SGDLS; CDR2 reads YYNGEE. Trimming stripped 4 bases from V and 4 bases from J, with 12 bases between. Complete variable domain (other parts from reference TRBV9 and TRBJ1-5): DSGVTQTPKHLITATGQRVTLRCSPRSGDLSVYWYQQSLDQGLQFLIQYYNGEERAKGNILERFSAQQFPDLHSELNLSSLELGDSALYFCASSLNEVNQPQHFGDGTRLSIL.

This clonotype was seen many times. The rearrangement links TRBV28 to TRBJ1-2, with TRBD1 matching over 10 bases. CDR3 length: 16 residues. After removal of 6 bases from V and 3 bases from J, the junction contained 10 bases not matched to a gene. Germline V gene lookup returns CDR1 MDHEN and CDR2 SYDVKM. In DNA, the CDR3 is TGTGCCAGCAGAACCCTTAGGGACAGGGGACACTATGGCTACACCTTC. This gives the protein CASRTLRDRGHYGYTF.

This clonotype has a count of ten or more. The chain recombines TRBV5-1 with TRBJ1-2; 9 nucleotides match TRBD1. The trim removed 4 bases at V and 2 bases at J, leaving 3 bases unmatched. The CDR3 consists of 14 residues. Germline values: CDR1 SGHRS, CDR2 YFSETQ. The CDR3 sequence: CASSQGQGNYGYTF. In nucleotides, the CDR3 is TGCGCCAGCAGCCAAGGACAGGGGAACTATGGCTACACCTTC.

This clonotype was counted many times. V and J are TRBV28 and TRBJ2-7; 11 nucleotides match TRBD2. This CDR3 is built from 14 residues. From germline, CDR1 is MDHEN and CDR2 SYDVKM. V dropped 5 bases and J dropped 6; count of bases not matched to a gene: 6. The chain's CDR3 is CASSVSGRAREQYF. CDR3 nucleotide sequence: TGTGCCAGCAGTGTTAGCGGGAGGGCCCGCGAGCAGTACTTC.

This clonotype was counted ten times or more. V gene TRBV12-3 or TRBV12-4 combines with J gene TRBJ2-7; TRBD1 agrees at 12 bases. The CDR3 length is 15 residues. The V gene end was trimmed by 4 bases and the J gene end by 6 bases; junction bases not matched to a gene: 7. CDR3 protein: CASSSLGTGGGEQYF. The CDR3 bases are TGTGCCAGCAGTTCACTCGGGACAGGGGGCGGCGAGCAGTACTTC.

Of note for this clonotype: A much more abundant neighbour one base away suggests this may be a read error. The rearrangement joins TRBV27 to TRBJ2-5; D might be TRBD2 (5 bases). The CDR3 has 15 residues. CDR1 and CDR2 from the germline V gene are MNHEY and SMNVEV (reference sequence). V was trimmed by 6 bases and J by 5 bases, leaving 19 bases between them. The CDR3 region has the DNA TGTGCCAGCAGGTTAGCAGGACTGGGTCGGGAGACCCAGTACTTC. Translating gives CASRLAGLGRETQYF.